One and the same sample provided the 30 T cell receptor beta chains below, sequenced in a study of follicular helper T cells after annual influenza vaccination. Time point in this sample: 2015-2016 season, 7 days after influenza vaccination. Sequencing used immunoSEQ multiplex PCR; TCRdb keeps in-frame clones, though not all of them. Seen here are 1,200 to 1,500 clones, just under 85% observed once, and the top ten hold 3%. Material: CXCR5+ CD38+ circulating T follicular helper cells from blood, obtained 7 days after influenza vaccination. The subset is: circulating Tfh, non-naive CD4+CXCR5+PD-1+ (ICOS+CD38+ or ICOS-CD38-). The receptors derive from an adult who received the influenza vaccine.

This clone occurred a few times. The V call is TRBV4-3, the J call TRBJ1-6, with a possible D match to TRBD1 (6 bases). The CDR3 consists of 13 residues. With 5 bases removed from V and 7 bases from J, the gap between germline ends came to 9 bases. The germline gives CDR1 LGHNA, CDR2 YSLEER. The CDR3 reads CASSGQGNSPLHF. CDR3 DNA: TGCGCCAGCAGCGGGCAGGGGAATTCACCCCTCCACTTT.

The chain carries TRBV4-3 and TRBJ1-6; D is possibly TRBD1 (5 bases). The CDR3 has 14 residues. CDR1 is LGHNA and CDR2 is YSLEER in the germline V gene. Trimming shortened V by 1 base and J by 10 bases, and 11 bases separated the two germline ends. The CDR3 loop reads CASSQAGIGSPLHF. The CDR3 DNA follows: TGCGCCAGCAGCCAAGCAGGGATTGGGTCACCCCTCCACTTT.

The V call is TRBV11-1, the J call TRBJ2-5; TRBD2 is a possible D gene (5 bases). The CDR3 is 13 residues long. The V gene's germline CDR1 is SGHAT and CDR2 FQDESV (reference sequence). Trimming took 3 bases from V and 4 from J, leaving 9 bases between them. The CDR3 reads CASSFGELETQYF. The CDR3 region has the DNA TGTGCCAGCAGCTTCGGGGAGCTAGAGACCCAGTACTTC.

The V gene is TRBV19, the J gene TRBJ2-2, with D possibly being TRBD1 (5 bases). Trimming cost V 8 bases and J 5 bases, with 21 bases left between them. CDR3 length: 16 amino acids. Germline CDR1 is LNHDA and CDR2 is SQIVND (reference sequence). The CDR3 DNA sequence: TGTGCCAGTGGGGCCTTATTACACCGGATAACCGGGGAGCTGTTTTTT. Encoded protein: CASGALLHRITGELFF.

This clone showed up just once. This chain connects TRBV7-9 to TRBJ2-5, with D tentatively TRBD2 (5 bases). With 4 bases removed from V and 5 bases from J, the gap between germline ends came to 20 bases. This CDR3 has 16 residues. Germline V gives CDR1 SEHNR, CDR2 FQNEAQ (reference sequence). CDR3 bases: TGTGCCAGCAGCTCTTTACGGACTCTTTCCGGGGAGACCCAGTACTTC. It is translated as CASSSLRTLSGETQYF.

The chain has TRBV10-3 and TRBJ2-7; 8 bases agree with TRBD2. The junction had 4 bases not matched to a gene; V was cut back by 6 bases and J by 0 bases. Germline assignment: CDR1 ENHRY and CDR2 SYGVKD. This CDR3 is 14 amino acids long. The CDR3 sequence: CAIRPGLDSYEQYF. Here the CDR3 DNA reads TGTGCCATCAGGCCGGGACTAGACTCCTACGAGCAGTACTTC.

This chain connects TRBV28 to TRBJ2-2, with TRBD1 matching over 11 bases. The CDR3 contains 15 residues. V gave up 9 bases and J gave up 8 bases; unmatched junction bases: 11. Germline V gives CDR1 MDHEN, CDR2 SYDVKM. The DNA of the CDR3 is TGTGCCAGTCAGACCAGGACAGGGGGCTTGGGGGAGCTGTTTTTT. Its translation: CASQTRTGGLGELFF. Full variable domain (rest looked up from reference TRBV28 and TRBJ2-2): DVKVTQSSRYLVKRTGEKVFLECVQDMDHENMFWYRQDPGLGLRLIYFSYDVKMKEKGDIPEGYSVSREKKERFSLILESASTNQTSMYLCASQTRTGGLGELFFGEGSRLTVL.

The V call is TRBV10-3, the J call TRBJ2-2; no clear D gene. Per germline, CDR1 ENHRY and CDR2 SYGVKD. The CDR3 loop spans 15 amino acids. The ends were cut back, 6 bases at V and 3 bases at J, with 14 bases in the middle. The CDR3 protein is CAISPRSADTGELFF. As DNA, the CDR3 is TGTGCCATCAGCCCCCGATCTGCGGACACCGGGGAGCTGTTTTTT.

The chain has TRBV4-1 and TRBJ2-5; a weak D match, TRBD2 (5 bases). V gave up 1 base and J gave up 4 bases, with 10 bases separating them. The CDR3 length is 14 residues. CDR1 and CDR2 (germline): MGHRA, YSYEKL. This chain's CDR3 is CASSQGEGSETQYF. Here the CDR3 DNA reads TGCGCCAGCAGCCAAGGCGAGGGCTCAGAGACCCAGTACTTC.

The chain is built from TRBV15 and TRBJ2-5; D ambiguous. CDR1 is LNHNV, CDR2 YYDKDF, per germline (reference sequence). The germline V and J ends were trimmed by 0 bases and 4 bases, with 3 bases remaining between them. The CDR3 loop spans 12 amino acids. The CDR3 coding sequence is TGTGCCACCAGCAGAGATCGAGAGACCCAGTACTTC. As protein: CATSRDRETQYF.

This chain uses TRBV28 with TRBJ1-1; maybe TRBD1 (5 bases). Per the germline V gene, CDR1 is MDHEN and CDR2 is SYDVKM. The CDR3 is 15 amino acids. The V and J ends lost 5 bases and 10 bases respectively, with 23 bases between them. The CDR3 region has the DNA TGTGCCAGCAGTCTTCCGTCGGGGGATACTGGTCGAGCTTTCTTT. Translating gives CASSLPSGDTGRAFF. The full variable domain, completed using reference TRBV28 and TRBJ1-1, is DVKVTQSSRYLVKRTGEKVFLECVQDMDHENMFWYRQDPGLGLRLIYFSYDVKMKEKGDIPEGYSVSREKKERFSLILESASTNQTSMYLCASSLPSGDTGRAFFGQGTRLTVV.

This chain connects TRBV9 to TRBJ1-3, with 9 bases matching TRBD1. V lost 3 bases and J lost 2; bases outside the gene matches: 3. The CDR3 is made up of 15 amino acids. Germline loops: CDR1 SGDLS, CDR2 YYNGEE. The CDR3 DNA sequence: TGTGCCAGCAGCGCCCGACAGGGGGCTGGAAACACCATATATTTT. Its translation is CASSARQGAGNTIYF.

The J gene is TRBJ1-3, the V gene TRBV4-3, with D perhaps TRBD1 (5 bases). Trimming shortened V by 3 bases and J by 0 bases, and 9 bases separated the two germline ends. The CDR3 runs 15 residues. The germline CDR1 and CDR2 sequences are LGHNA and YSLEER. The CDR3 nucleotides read TGCGCCAGCAGCCAGGGACGGGGCTCTGGAAACACCATATATTTT. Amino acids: CASSQGRGSGNTIYF.

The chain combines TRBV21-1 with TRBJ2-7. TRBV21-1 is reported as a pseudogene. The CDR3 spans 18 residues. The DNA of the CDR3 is TGTGCCAGCAGCAACGGAGACATGGGTCCGGAACGGACCCACGAGCAGTACTTC. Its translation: CASSNGDMGPERTHEQYF.

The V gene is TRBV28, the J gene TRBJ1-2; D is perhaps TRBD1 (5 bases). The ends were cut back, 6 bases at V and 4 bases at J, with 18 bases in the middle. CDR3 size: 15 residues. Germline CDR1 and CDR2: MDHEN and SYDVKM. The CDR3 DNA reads TGTGCCAGCAGGGGGGAACCTACAGGCCCCTATGGCTACACCTTC. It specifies CASRGEPTGPYGYTF.

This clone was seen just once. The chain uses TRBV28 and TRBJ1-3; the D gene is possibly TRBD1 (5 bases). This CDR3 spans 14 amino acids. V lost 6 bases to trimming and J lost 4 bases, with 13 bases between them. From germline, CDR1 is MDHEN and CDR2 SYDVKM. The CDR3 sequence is CASSQQGRGNTIYF. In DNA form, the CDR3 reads TGTGCCAGCAGCCAGCAGGGAAGAGGAAACACCATATATTTT.

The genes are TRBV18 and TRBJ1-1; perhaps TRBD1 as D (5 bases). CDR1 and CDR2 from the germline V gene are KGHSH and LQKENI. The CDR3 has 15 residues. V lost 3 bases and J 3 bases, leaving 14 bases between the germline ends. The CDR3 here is CASSPTEGRDTEAFF. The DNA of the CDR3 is TGTGCCAGCTCACCTACAGAGGGACGGGACACTGAAGCTTTCTTT.

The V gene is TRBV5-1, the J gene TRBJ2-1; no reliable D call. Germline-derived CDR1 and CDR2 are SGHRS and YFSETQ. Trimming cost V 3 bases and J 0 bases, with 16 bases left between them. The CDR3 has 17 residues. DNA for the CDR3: TGCGCCAGCAGCTCCGGTGTTGGGCCAGGCTCCTACAATGAGCAGTTCTTC. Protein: CASSSGVGPGSYNEQFF.

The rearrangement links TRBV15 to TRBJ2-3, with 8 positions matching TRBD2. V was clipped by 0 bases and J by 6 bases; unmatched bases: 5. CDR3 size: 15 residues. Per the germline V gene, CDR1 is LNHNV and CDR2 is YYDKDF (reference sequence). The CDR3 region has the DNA TGTGCCACCAGCAGAGATACCGGGGGGGGCGATACGCAGTATTTT. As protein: CATSRDTGGGDTQYF.

The CDR3 DNA reads TGTGCCAGCTCTTGGACAGGGAGGAACACTGAAGCTTTCTTT. Its protein product is CASSWTGRNTEAFF. This chain joins TRBV2 and TRBJ1-1; 8 bases line up with TRBD1. CDR1 is SNHLY, CDR2 FYNNEI, per germline. V trimming: 8 bases; J trimming: 1 base; junction bases outside the gene matches: 6. The CDR3 totals 14 residues.

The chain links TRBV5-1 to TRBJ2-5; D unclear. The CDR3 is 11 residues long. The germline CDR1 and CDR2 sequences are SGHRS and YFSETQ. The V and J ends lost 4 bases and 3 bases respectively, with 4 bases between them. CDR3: CASSVKETQYF. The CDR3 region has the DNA TGCGCCAGCAGCGTGAAAGAGACCCAGTACTTC.

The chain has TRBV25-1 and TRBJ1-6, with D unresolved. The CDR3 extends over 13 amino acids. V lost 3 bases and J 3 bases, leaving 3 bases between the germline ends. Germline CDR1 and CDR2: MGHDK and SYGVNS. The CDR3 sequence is CASSEHYNSPLHF. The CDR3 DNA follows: TGTGCCAGCAGTGAGCACTATAATTCACCCCTCCACTTT.

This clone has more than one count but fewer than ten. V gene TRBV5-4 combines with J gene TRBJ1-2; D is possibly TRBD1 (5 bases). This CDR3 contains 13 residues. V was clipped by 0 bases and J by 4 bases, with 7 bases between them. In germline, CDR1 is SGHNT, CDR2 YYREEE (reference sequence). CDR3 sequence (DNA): TGTGCCAGCAGCTTGGGACAGCGCTATGGCTACACCTTC. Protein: CASSLGQRYGYTF.

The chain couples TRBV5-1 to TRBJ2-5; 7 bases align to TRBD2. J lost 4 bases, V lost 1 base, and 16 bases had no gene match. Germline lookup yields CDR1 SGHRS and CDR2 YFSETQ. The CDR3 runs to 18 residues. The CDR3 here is CASSLNWVGGGGGETQYF. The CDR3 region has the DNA TGCGCCAGCAGCTTGAATTGGGTCGGCGGGGGAGGCGGAGAGACCCAGTACTTC. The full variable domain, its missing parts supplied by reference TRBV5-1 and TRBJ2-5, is KAGVTQTPRYLIKTRGQQVTLSCSPISGHRSVSWYQQTPGQGLQFLFEYFSETQRNKGNFPGRFSGRQFSNSRSEMNVSTLELGDSALYLCASSLNWVGGGGGETQYFGPGTRLLVL.

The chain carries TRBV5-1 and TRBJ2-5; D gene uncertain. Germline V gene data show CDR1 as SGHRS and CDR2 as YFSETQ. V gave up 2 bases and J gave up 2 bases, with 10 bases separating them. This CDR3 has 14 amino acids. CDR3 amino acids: CASSFSGSQETQYF. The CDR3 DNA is TGCGCCAGCAGCTTCAGTGGCAGTCAAGAGACCCAGTACTTC.

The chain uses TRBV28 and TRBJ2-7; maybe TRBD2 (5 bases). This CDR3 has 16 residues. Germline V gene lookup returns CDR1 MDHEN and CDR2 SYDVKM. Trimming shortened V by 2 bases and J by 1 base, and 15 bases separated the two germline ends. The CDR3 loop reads CASSLGRASSSYEQYF. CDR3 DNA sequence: TGTGCCAGCAGTTTAGGTCGGGCTAGCTCGTCCTACGAGCAGTACTTC.

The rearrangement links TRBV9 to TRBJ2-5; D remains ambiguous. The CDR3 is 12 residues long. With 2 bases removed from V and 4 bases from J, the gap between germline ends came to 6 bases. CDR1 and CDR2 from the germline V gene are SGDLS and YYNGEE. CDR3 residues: CASSVRGETQYF. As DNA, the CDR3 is TGTGCCAGCAGCGTTCGAGGAGAGACCCAGTACTTC.

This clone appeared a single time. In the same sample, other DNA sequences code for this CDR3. The CDR3 DNA sequence: TGTGCCAGCTCACCCTTCCGTCACGAGACCCAGTACTTC. This sequence encodes CASSPFRHETQYF. This chain uses TRBV18 with TRBJ2-5; D ambiguous. Germline lookup yields CDR1 KGHSH and CDR2 LQKENI. This CDR3 spans 13 amino acids. Trimming stripped 3 bases from V and 5 bases from J, with 10 bases between.

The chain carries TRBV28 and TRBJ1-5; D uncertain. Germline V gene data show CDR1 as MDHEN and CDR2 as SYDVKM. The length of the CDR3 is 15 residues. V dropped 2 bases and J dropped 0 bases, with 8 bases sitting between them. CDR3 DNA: TGTGCCAGCAGTTTAAAGGGAGCTAGCAATCAGCCCCAGCATTTT. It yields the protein CASSLKGASNQPQHF.

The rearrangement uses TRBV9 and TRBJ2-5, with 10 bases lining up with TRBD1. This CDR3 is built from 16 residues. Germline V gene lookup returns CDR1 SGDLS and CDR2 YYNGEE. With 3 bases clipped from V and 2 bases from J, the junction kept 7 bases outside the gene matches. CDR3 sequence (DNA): TGTGCCAGCAGCGCCGACAGGGGGCCTGGACAAGAGACCCAGTACTTC. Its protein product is CASSADRGPGQETQYF.